This entry features one T cell receptor (beta chain) sequence. Its cognate antigen has yet to be identified. It has no much larger one-base neighbor in the sample; base qualities were not kept. This sample stems from a study of T cell responses to AZD1222 COVID-19 vaccine (dated by TCRdb to about 2021). Regarding the research as a whole: AZD1222 recipients with second doses at about 4 weeks or about 12 weeks were pooled, because spike-specific TCR depth and breadth did not differ between schedules. A total of more than 230 trial participants underwent TCR sequencing, of whom under 220 had received two doses of AZD1222 and some 25 had received two doses of the MenACWY control vaccine. Trial participants were enrolled by age into 18-55, 56-69 and 70-plus year subgroups, with about 150, 28 and 57 TCR-sequenced participants respectively.

The CDR3 regions of human TCRbeta chains were analyzed by immunosequencing. As for the authors' bioinformatics: TCRs in the repertoires were matched against a reference library of SARS-CoV-2-specific TCRs that had been generated with the MIRA antigen-specificity platform. Breadth meant the fraction of unique TCRs that were SARS-CoV-2-associated, whereas depth meant the fraction of total T cells that were SARS-CoV-2-associated. Using the MIRA data, every spike-specific TCR was mapped to the spike region that the TCR reacted to and assigned to either a CD4 or a CD8 class. Log10-transformed breadth and depth values were compared by one-way ANOVA with Sidak's multiple comparisons tests. Not all clones reach the TCRdb copy of this immuneACCESS table, which keeps in-frame sequences only. Checked studies attribute under half of the gap to unresolved V genes and leave the rest unexplained. Clone size and V and J calls were adopted from that table, with D and trimming inferred from the DNA. The sample has about 100,000 clones on record, about 85% of them singletons. The ten largest make up under 3.5% of the sample.

CDR1 and CDR2, per the germline V gene, are MNHEY and SVGAGI. Trimming costs V 7 bases and J 7 bases, and their ends lie 13 bases apart. The CDR3 measures 13 amino acids from cysteine to phenylalanine. The read is trimmed to its CDR3 DNA, 39 bases read in frame from base 1. Beyond this particular receptor, the publication reports: Conclusions about previously exposed vaccinees are limited, since just six AZD1222 recipients were seropositive for SARS-CoV-2 at baseline. Epitopes outside the regions mutated in the B.1.351 and B.1.1.7 variants were reportedly recognized by nearly half of the unique spike-specific TCRs. Vaccine-associated CD4 TCRs spanned the whole spike protein, with dominant responses in regions 160-218 and 743-854. In the small 56-69-year group, the increase in depth fell short of significance, most likely because of low power. Participants were mostly white British, with more females than males. The authors suggested clonal diversity may have been underestimated. Because no day 14 peak-response samples were available, repertoires were characterized only after the peak T cell response. A significant rise in spike-specific TCR breadth and depth was observed after two AZD1222 doses relative to day 0 and relative to MenACWY recipients.

This specimen's time point label, interpreted: baseline before first vaccination. The vaccinee samples were drawn from two UK trials, COV001 and COV002, one of which was a single-blind randomized controlled phase 2/3 trial testing AZD1222 (ChAdOx1 nCoV-19) in healthy adults. For TCRbeta chain sequencing, PBMC samples from trial participants were taken at day 0 and at day 28 after the second dose. This sequence was found in an adult in good health. Sequenced material: peripheral blood, taken on day 0 of AZD1222 vaccination. The chain links TRBV6-5 with TRBJ2-2; TRBD1 is a weak D gene call, 6 bases matching. The CDR3 corresponds to CASTRGSDGELFF. The nucleotides read TGTGCCAGCACCAGGGGATCCGACGGGGAGCTGTTTTTT.